A selection of T cell receptor beta chains follows, all from one sample in a study of cytomegalovirus exposure and HLA in healthy donors. The assay was immunoSEQ multiplex PCR, and TCRdb's table has in-frame clones only and misses some. The table lists 150,000 or so clones, about 84% of them singletons. The source material was PBMCs. The receptors derive from a man over 45 in good health and CMV-seronegative. CDR3s include the opening cysteine and the closing phenylalanine or tryptophan. The order of the fields is D gene, V gene, clone size, J gene, CDR3 DNA, CDR3 protein. The D gene is left open where the match is weak. Part of the rows lack a size; the others show once, few, many or a class for expanded clones.

TRBD2	TRBV5-1	.	TRBJ2-2	TGCGCCAGCAGCTTGGCGAGGCTAGCGGGAGTGCTACGAACCGGGGAGCTGTTTTTT	CASSLARLAGVLRTGELFF
TRBD1	TRBV6-1	.	TRBJ1-6	TGTGCCAGCAGTGAATGGACAGGGCCCTCACCCCTCCACTTT	CASSEWTGPSPLHF
TRBD1	TRBV12-5	.	TRBJ1-2	TGTGCTAGTGGTCTCGGACAGGCGGGGAAAAGCTACACCTTC	CASGLGQAGKSYTF
.	TRBV18	.	TRBJ2-7	TGTGCCAGCTCAGACTATGCACGGGGGAATTTGGAGCAGTACTTC	CASSDYARGNLEQYF
.	TRBV28	.	TRBJ2-7	TGTGCCAGCATCGCGGGTAGGTTGCGGGGCGAGCAGTACTTC	CASIAGRLRGEQYF
.	TRBV7-6	.	TRBJ1-1	TGTGCCAGCAGCTTAGCTTTTAAGGGGATGAAAACTGAAGCTTTCTTT	CASSLAFKGMKTEAFF
.	TRBV5-1	.	TRBJ2-5	TGCGCCAGCAGCCCGGCGGAGGGACAAGAGACCCAGTACTTC	CASSPAEGQETQYF
.	TRBV4-1	.	TRBJ1-3	TGCGCCAGCAGCCAAAATACAGGAAACACCATATATTTT	CASSQNTGNTIYF
TRBD1	TRBV4-1	.	TRBJ1-6	TGCGCCAGCAGCCTGCGACAGGGGTGGAATTCACCCCTCCACTTT	CASSLRQGWNSPLHF
.	TRBV30	.	TRBJ2-6	TGTGCCTGGAGTAATGCGGGACTGGCTGGAGCCAACGTCCTGACTTTC	CAWSNAGLAGANVLTF
.	TRBV23-1	.	TRBJ2-1	TGCGCCAGCAGTCAATCGAGGGCCAAGAACAATGAGCAGTTCTTC	CASSQSRAKNNEQFF
.	TRBV7-9	.	TRBJ1-4	TGTGCCAGCAGCTTAGCGGCGGTCAGGGTTGAAAAACTGTTTTTT	CASSLAAVRVEKLFF
TRBD1	TRBV7-2	.	TRBJ1-4	TGTGCCAGCAGCCGCGGGGGGACAGGGGTTGAAAAACTGTTTTTT	CASSRGGTGVEKLFF
TRBD2	TRBV13	.	TRBJ2-7	TGTGCCAGCAGCTTCGGGACTAGCGGGAATGGGGAGCAGTACTTC	CASSFGTSGNGEQYF
TRBD1	TRBV18	.	TRBJ1-5	TGTGCCAGCTCACCAGGAGGAGCGGGCAGACAGGGGAGTCAGCCCCAGCATTTT	CASSPGGAGRQGSQPQHF
.	TRBV7-9	.	TRBJ2-2	TGTGCCAGCAGCTTAGCGTTCGGAGGGGCGAACACCGGGGAGCTGTTTTTT	CASSLAFGGANTGELFF
TRBD1	TRBV5-4	.	TRBJ2-2	TGTGCCAGCAGCCCGACAGGGGGCGACGCCGGGGAGCTGTTTTTT	CASSPTGGDAGELFF
TRBD2	TRBV29-1	few	TRBJ2-7	TGCAGCGTTGAATTTGCTAGCGGGGGCTACGAGCAGTACTTC	CSVEFASGGYEQYF
TRBD1	TRBV5-1	.	TRBJ2-7	TGCGCCAGCAGCAACGACAGGGGTAACTACGAGCAGTACTTC	CASSNDRGNYEQYF
TRBD1	TRBV6-5	.	TRBJ1-1	TGTGCCAGCAGTTTGGGACAGGGGAACACTGAAGCTTTCTTT	CASSLGQGNTEAFF
TRBD1	TRBV2	.	TRBJ1-6	TGTGCCAGCAGTGAGTGGGACAGGGAATATTCACCCCTCCACTTT	CASSEWDREYSPLHF
TRBD1	TRBV9	.	TRBJ1-3	TGTGCCAGCAGCGCTTCAGGGGGGAGCTCTGGAAACACCATATATTTT	CASSASGGSSGNTIYF
.	TRBV5-4	.	TRBJ2-3	TGTGCCAGCAGCTCCAACACAGATACGCAGTATTTT	CASSSNTDTQYF
TRBD2	TRBV9	.	TRBJ2-2	TGTGCCAGCAGCGTAGTAGGGACTAGCGGGACCGGGGAGCTGTTTTTT	CASSVVGTSGTGELFF
TRBD1	TRBV19	few	TRBJ1-5	TGTGCCAGTAGATCAGGGGGCTTGCTGAATCAGCCCCAGCATTTT	CASRSGGLLNQPQHF
.	TRBV28	.	TRBJ2-5	TGTGCCAGCAGTGTCTCCAGGGGTTTGGGTTCGTGGGAGACCCAGTACTTC	CASSVSRGLGSWETQYF
TRBD2	TRBV5-1	.	TRBJ2-3	TGCGCCAGCAGCTTTTGGGGACTAGCGGGAGTGACAGATACGCAGTATTTT	CASSFWGLAGVTDTQYF
TRBD1	TRBV27	.	TRBJ2-7	TGTGCCAGCAGTTTATACTTGGACAGGGGGCCTGACGAGCAGTACTTC	CASSLYLDRGPDEQYF
TRBD2	TRBV5-1	.	TRBJ2-5	TGCGCCAGCAGCCGCGTTAGCGGGAGGGTCCAAGAGACCCAGTACTTC	CASSRVSGRVQETQYF
.	TRBV7-2	.	TRBJ1-6	TGTGCCAGCAGCCTTCGAGGCGGGGGTAATTCACCCCTCCACTTT	CASSLRGGGNSPLHF
.	TRBV5-6	once	TRBJ2-4	TGTGCCAGCAGCTTGCCGTCAGCGCCGAAGTACATTCAGTACTTC	CASSLPSAPKYIQYF
TRBD1	TRBV19	.	TRBJ1-5	TGTGCCAGTAGTATCGGGAGGGGGCGGCAGCCCCAGCATTTT	CASSIGRGRQPQHF
.	TRBV2	few	TRBJ2-1	TGTGCCGGTTCTTTAGGAGGGAATGAGCAGTTCTTC	CAGSLGGNEQFF
.	TRBV19	.	TRBJ2-1	TGTGCCAGTAGTATTGTTGGGGGGAGCTCCTACAATGAGCAGTTCTTC	CASSIVGGSSYNEQFF
.	TRBV27	.	TRBJ1-5	TGTGCCAGCAAGTCGGGTTACAATCAGCCCCAGCATTTT	CASKSGYNQPQHF
TRBD2	TRBV5-1	.	TRBJ2-3	TGCGCCAGCAGCTCTAGCGGGAGGGCCGGAGATACGCAGTATTTT	CASSSSGRAGDTQYF
.	TRBV7-9	.	TRBJ2-3	TGTGCCAGCAGCTTATTCTCTGTGACTAGCACAGATACGCAGTATTTT	CASSLFSVTSTDTQYF
TRBD2	TRBV19	.	TRBJ2-3	TGTGCCAGTAGTACCCAGCTGGTAGCGGGGGGCGGATCAGATACGCAGTATTTT	CASSTQLVAGGGSDTQYF
TRBD1	TRBV7-9	.	TRBJ1-1	TGTGCCAGCAGCCCTGGGACAGGGGGTATGAACACTGAAGCTTTCTTT	CASSPGTGGMNTEAFF
.	TRBV27	.	TRBJ1-6	TGTGCCAGCAAGCAGGGGTCCTCCTATAATTCACCCCTCCACTTT	CASKQGSSYNSPLHF
TRBD2	TRBV18	few	TRBJ2-1	TGTGCCAGCTCACCACCGAGCGGGGGGGCGTACAATGAGCAGTTCTTC	CASSPPSGGAYNEQFF